The entry that follows covers one TCR beta chain sequence. What it recognizes is unknown. This sample was included in a study of post-analysis software for immune sequencing data. As for the study in general: Courses of disease covered relapsing-remitting, secondary progressive and progressive-relapsing multiple sclerosis.

In germline, CDR1 is SGHTA, CDR2 FQGNSA. CDR3 length: 17 residues. J gave up 7 bases and V 4 bases, and 19 bases lay outside the gene matches. Libraries were made from TCR beta cDNA, and they carried unique molecular identifiers. The yield from approximately 1 to 10 million T cells was roughly 500,000 cDNA molecules in total. MiXCR was run by TCRdb on the PCR reads, yielding one entry per CDR3 protein. The repertoire holds roughly 730,000 distinct CDR3 sequences, with approximately 30% as singletons. General study results and limits: Controls had significantly higher normalized Chao1 diversity than multiple sclerosis patients. By F measure, samples from a shared preparation batch strongly co-clustered. TRBV5-6, TRBV5-1 and TRBV20-1 belonged to a set of roughly 5 TRBV segments that were more frequent in patients than controls.

The receptor's source is a girl aged 5-17 years with multiple sclerosis. The sample comprised blood. The V gene is TRBV7-2, the J gene TRBJ2-7; 7 bases are shared with TRBD2. The CDR3 DNA is TGTGCCAGCAGCTCCAACCCACGGTGGGGGGGAGGAGGAGAGCAGTACTTC. Its protein product is CASSSNPRWGGGGEQYF.